This TCR beta chain appears in the sequencing data of a study of T cell changes during pregnancy in multiple sclerosis. The V and J ends lost 0 bases and 5 bases respectively, with 4 bases between them. CDR1 and CDR2 (germline): KGHSH, LQKENI. The CDR3 extends over 12 amino acids. Clones were sequenced by immunoSEQ multiplex PCR, and TCRdb holds only the in-frame ones, with some missing. The data show about 21,000 clones, approximately 90% seen once. The source of this sequence is a female donor with multiple sclerosis, enrolled in a pregnancy study. The sample was CD4+ T cells from peripheral blood mononuclear cells, taken in the third trimester of pregnancy. This chain joins TRBV18 and TRBJ1-2; no reliable D call. CDR3 residues: CASSPPTYGYTF. CDR3 sequence (DNA): TGTGCCAGCTCACCACCCACATATGGCTACACCTTC.